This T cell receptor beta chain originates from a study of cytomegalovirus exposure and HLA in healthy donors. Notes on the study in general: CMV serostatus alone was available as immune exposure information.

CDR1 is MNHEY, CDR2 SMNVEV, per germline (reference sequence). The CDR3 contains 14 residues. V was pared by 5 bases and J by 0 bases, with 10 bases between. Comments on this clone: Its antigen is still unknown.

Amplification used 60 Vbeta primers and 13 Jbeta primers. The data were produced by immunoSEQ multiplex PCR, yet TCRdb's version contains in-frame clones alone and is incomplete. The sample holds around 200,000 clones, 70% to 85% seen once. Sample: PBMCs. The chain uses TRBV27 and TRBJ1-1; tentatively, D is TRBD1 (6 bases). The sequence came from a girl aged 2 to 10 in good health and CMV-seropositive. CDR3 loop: CASSAQGMNTEAFF. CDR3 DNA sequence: TGTGCCAGCAGTGCACAGGGAATGAACACTGAAGCTTTCTTT.